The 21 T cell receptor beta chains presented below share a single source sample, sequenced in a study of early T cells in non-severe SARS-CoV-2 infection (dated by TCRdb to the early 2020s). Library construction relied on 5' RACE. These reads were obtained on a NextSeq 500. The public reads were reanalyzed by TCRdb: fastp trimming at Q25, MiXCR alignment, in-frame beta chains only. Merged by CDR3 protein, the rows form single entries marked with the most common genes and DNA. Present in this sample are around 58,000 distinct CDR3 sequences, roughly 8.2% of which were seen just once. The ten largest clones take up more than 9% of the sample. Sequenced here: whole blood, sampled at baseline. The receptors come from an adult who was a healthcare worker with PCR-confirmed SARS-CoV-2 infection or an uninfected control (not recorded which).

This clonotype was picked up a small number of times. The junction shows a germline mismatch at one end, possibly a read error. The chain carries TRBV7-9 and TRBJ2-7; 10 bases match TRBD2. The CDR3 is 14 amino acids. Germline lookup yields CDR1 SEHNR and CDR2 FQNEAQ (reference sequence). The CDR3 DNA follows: TGTGCCAGCAGCATAGCGGGAGGTGACCACGAGCAGTACTTC. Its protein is CASSIAGGDHEQYF.

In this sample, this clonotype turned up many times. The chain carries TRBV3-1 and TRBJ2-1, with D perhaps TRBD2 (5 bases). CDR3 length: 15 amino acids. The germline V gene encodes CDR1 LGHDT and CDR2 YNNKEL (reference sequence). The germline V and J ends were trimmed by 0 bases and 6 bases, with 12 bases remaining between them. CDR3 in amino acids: CASSQDFGDFNEQFF. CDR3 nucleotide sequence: TGTGCCAGCAGCCAAGATTTCGGGGATTTCAATGAGCAGTTCTTC.

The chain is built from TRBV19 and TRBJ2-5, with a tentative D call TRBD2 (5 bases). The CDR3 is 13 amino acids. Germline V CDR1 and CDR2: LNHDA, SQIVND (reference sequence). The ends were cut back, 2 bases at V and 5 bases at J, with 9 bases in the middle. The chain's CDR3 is CASSIQRGETQYF. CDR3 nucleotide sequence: TGTGCCAGTAGTATACAACGAGGGGAGACCCAGTACTTC. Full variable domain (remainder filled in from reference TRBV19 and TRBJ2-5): DGGITQSPKYLFRKEGQNVTLSCEQNLNHDAMYWYRQDPGQGLRLIYYSQIVNDFQKGDIAEGYSVSREKKESFPLTVTSAQKNPTAFYLCASSIQRGETQYFGPGTRLLVL.

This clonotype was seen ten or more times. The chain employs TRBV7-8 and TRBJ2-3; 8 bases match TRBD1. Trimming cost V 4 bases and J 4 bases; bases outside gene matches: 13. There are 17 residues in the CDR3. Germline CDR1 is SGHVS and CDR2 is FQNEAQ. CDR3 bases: TGTGCCAGCAGCTCTCAAGGGGGGACAGGAAGGGCAGATACGCAGTATTTT. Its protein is CASSSQGGTGRADTQYF.

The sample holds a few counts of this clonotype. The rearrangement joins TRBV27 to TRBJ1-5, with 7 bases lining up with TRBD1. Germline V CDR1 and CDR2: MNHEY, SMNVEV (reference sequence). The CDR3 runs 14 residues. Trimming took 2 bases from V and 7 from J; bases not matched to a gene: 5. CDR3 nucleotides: TGTGCCAGCAGTTTAAGGGGGCTGGGACAGCCCCAGCATTTT. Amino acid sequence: CASSLRGLGQPQHF.

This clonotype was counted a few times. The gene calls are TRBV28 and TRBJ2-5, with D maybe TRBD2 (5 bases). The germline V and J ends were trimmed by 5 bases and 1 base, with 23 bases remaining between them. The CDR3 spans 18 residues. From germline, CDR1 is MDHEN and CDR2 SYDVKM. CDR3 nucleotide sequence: TGTGCCAGCAGTCGCCGCGCGGCGGGCGGGCTTGTCCAAGAGACCCAGTACTTC. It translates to CASSRRAAGGLVQETQYF.

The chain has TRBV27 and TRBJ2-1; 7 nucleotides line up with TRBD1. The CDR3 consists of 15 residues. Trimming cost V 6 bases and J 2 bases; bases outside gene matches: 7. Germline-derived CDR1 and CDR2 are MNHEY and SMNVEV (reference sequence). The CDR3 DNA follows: TGTGCCAGCAGATCAGACAGGGTGGCCTACAATGAGCAGTTCTTC. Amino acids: CASRSDRVAYNEQFF.

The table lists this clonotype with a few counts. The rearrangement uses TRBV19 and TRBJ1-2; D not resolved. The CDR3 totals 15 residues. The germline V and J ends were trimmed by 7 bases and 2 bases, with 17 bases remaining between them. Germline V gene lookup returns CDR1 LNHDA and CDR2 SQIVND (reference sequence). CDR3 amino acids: CASNHPGEVNYGYTF. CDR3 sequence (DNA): TGTGCCAGTAACCACCCGGGTGAAGTAAACTATGGCTACACCTTC.

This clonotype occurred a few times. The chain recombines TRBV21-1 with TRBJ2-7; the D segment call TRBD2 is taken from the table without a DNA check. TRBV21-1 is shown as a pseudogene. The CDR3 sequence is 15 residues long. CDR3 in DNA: TGTGCCAGCAGCAAGAGGCTAGCGGGAGGGTACGAGCAGTACTTC. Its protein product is CASSKRLAGGYEQYF.

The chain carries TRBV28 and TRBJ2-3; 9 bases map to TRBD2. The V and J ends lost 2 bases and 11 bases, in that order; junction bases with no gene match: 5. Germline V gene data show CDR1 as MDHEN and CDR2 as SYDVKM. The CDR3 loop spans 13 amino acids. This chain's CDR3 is CASSLTPSGKQYF. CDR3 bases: TGTGCCAGCAGTTTAACGCCTAGCGGGAAGCAGTATTTT.

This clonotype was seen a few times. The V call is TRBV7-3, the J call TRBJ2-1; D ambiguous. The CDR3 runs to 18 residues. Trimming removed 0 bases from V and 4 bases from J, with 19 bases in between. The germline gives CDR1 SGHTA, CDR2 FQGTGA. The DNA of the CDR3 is TGTGCCAGCAGCTTAACGGTTCCGTCGACTTTTATATACAATGAGCAGTTCTTC. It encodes CASSLTVPSTFIYNEQFF.

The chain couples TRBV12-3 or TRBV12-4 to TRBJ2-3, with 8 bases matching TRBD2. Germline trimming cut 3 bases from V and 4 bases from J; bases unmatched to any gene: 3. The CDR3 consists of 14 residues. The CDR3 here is CASSFGRDPDTQYF. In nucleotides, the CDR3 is TGTGCCAGCAGTTTCGGGAGGGACCCAGATACGCAGTATTTT.

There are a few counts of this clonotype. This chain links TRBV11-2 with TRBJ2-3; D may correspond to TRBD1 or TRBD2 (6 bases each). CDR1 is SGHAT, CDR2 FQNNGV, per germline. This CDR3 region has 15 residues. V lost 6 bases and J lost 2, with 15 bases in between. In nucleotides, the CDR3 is TGTGCCAGCAGACGGAGGGGGACCAACACAGATACGCAGTATTTT. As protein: CASRRRGTNTDTQYF.

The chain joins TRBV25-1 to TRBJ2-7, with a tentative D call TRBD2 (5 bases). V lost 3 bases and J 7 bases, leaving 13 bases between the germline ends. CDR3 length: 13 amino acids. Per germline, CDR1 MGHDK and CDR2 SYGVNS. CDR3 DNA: TGTGCCAGCAGTGATGGCGGGCTTAGAGAGCAGTACTTC. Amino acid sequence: CASSDGGLREQYF.

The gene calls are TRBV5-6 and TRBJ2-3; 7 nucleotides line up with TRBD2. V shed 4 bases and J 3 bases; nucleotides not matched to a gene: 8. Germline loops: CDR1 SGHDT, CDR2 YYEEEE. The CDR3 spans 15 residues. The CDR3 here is CASSTGGFRTDTQYF. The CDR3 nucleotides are TGTGCCAGCAGCACGGGGGGTTTTAGGACAGATACGCAGTATTTT. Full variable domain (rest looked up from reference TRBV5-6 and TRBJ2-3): DAGVTQSPTHLIKTRGQQVTLRCSPKSGHDTVSWYQQALGQGPQFIFQYYEEEERQRGNFPDRFSGHQFPNYSSELNVNALLLGDSALYLCASSTGGFRTDTQYFGPGTRLTVL.

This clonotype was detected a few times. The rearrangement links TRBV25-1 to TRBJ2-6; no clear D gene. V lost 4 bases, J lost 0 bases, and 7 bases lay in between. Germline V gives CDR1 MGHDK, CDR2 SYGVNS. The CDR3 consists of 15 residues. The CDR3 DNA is TGTGCCAGCAGTGGATTTTACTCTGGGGCCAACGTCCTGACTTTC. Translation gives CASSGFYSGANVLTF. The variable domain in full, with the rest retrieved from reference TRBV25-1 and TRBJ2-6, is EADIYQTPRYLVIGTGKKITLECSQTMGHDKMYWYQQDPGMELHLIHYSYGVNSTEKGDLSSESTVSRIRTEHFPLTLESARPSHTSQYLCASSGFYSGANVLTFGAGSRLTVL.

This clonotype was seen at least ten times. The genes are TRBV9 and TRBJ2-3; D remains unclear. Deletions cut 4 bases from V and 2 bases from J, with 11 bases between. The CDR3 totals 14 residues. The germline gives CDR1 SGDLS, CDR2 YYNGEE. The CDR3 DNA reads TGTGCCAGCAGCCAAAACAGAGCCACAGATACGCAGTATTTT. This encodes CASSQNRATDTQYF. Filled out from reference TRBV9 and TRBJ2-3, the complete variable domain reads DSGVTQTPKHLITATGQRVTLRCSPRSGDLSVYWYQQSLDQGLQFLIQYYNGEERAKGNILERFSAQQFPDLHSELNLSSLELGDSALYFCASSQNRATDTQYFGPGTRLTVL.

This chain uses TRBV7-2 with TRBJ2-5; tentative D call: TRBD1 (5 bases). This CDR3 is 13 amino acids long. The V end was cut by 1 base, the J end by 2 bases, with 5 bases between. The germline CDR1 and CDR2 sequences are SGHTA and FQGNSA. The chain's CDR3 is CASSLGQQETQYF. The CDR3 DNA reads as TGTGCCAGCAGCTTAGGACAGCAAGAGACCCAGTACTTC. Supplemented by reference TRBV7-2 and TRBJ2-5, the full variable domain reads GAGVSQSPSNKVTEKGKDVELRCDPISGHTALYWYRQSLGQGLEFLIYFQGNSAPDKSGLPSDRFSAERTGGSVSTLTIQRTQQEDSAVYLCASSLGQQETQYFGPGTRLLVL.

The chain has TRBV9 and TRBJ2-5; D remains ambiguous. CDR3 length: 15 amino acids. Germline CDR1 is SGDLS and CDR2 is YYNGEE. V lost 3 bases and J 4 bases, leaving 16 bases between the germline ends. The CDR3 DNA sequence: TGTGCCAGCAGCGCTGGCTCGGGCCTGGGAGAGACCCAGTACTTC. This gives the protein CASSAGSGLGETQYF.

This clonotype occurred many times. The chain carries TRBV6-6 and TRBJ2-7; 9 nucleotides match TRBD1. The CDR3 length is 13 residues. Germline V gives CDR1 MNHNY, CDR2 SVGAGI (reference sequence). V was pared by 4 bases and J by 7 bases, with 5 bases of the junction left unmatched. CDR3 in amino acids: CASSWDRVGEQYF. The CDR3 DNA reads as TGTGCCAGCAGTTGGGACAGGGTCGGAGAGCAGTACTTC.

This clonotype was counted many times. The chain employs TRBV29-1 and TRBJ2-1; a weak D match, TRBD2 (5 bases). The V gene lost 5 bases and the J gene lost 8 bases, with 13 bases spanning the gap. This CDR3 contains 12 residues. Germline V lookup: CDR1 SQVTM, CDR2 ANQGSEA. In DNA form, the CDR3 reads TGCAGCGTTTACCCGGGGTGGGATGAGCAGTTCTTC. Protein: CSVYPGWDEQFF.